The sequence of this TCR beta chain was determined in a study of siplizumab effects on memory and regulatory T cells. Whole-study results and caveats: The alloresponse seemed to draw substantially on naive T cells, which appeared more diverse than memory cells. The study did not confirm that proliferating Tregs from siplizumab cultures were suppressive. Few alloreactive clones mapped to unstimulated subsets.

Produced via immunoSEQ multiplex PCR; TCRdb's table is partial and in-frame only. This table has roughly 92,000 clones, 85% to 95% appearing once. With 7 bases removed from V and 2 bases from J, the gap between germline ends came to 17 bases. CDR1 and CDR2 from the germline V gene are SEHNR and FQNEAQ (reference sequence). The CDR3 length is 15 residues. As for this clone: Its specificity is not known. The same CDR3 also results from other DNA sequences found in this sample.

This clonotype originated in a human donor in good health. The V and J genes are TRBV7-9 and TRBJ2-5; D remains ambiguous. Input material: non-Treg CD4+ T cells sorted from blood. CDR3 residues: CASISVRASQETQYF. CDR3 nucleotides: TGTGCCAGCATCTCAGTGCGAGCCTCACAAGAGACCCAGTACTTC. The full variable domain, with the rest looked up from reference TRBV7-9 and TRBJ2-5, is DTGVSQNPRHKITKRGQNVTFRCDPISEHNRLYWYRQTLGQGPEFLTYFQNEAQLEKSRLLSDRFSAERPKGSFSTLEIQRTEQGDSAMYLCASISVRASQETQYFGPGTRLLVL.